The 11 T cell receptor beta chains below all came from one sample that was sequenced in a study of shared clonotypes between healthy human individuals (dated by TCRdb to about 2020). Library creation used the immunoSEQ multiplex PCR assay. The source is immuneACCESS, and TCRdb retained only in-frame sequences with V and J called. Part of the clones is not carried over; for the studies checked, unresolved V genes explain less than half of this, and the remainder is unexplained. The sample table lists over a million clones, 95% to 99% of them with a count of one. The biggest ten clones account for about 0.42% of the sample. Sequenced: naive CD4+ T cells sorted from blood. In the paper's terms, the cell subset or site label means: CD45RA+ positively selected. The receptors come from a man aged 30-40 years in good health.

The V and J genes are TRBV6-1 and TRBJ2-7; TRBD1 or TRBD2 may be the D gene (7 bases each). The CDR3 covers 13 residues. Trimming shortened V by 4 bases and J by 6 bases, and 13 bases separated the two germline ends. Germline loops: CDR1 MNHNS, CDR2 SASEGT. Here the CDR3 reads CASSGRGGGEQYF. For the CDR3, the DNA is TGTGCCAGCAGTGGCAGGGGGGGAGGCGAGCAGTACTTC.

The chain couples TRBV10-1 to TRBJ2-1; 8 bases match TRBD2. The CDR3 contains 16 residues. Per germline, CDR1 WNHNN and CDR2 SYGVQD (reference sequence). V dropped 1 base and J dropped 6; count of bases not matched to a gene: 8. CDR3 nucleotide sequence: TGCGCCAGCAGTGAGTTTGCGGGAGGTACAATCAATGAGCAGTTCTTC. Residues: CASSEFAGGTINEQFF.

This chain uses TRBV6-1 with TRBJ2-7; unclear D gene. V was shortened by 2 bases and J by 2 bases, with 13 bases between the two germline ends. The V gene's germline CDR1 is MNHNS and CDR2 SASEGT. The CDR3 length is 15 residues. This CDR3 is CASSELNSPTYEQYF. For the CDR3, the DNA is TGTGCCAGCAGTGAACTTAACAGCCCGACCTACGAGCAGTACTTC.

The rearrangement uses TRBV19 and TRBJ1-1; D not certain. Trimming removed 4 bases from V and 7 bases from J, with 7 bases in between. CDR1 is LNHDA, CDR2 SQIVND, per germline (reference sequence). The CDR3 spans 11 residues. In nucleotides, the CDR3 is TGTGCCAGTAGTACCCGTAGTGAAGCTTTCTTT. It encodes CASSTRSEAFF.

This rearrangement joins TRBV7-9 to TRBJ2-7, with a possible D match to TRBD2 (5 bases). Between the trimmed V and J ends, which lost 4 bases and 1 base, there was a span of 20 bases. From germline, CDR1 is SEHNR and CDR2 FQNEAQ (reference sequence). The CDR3 contains 17 residues. The CDR3 sequence is CASSSGADTPQSYEQYF. In DNA form, the CDR3 reads TGTGCCAGCAGCTCAGGAGCGGATACACCTCAATCCTACGAGCAGTACTTC.

This rearrangement joins TRBV19 to TRBJ1-5; D is uncertain. Germline loops: CDR1 LNHDA, CDR2 SQIVND (reference sequence). Between the trimmed V and J ends, which lost 5 bases and 0 bases, there was a span of 8 bases. This CDR3 is built from 14 residues. CDR3 nucleotide sequence: TGTGCCAGTAGTTGGATTAATAGCAATCAGCCCCAGCATTTT. Amino acids: CASSWINSNQPQHF.

The chain links TRBV2 to TRBJ1-5; 8 bases map to TRBD1. The CDR3 is 15 amino acids. The V and J ends lost 5 bases and 1 base, in that order; junction bases with no gene match: 4. The germline V gene has CDR1 SNHLY and CDR2 FYNNEI. CDR3 sequence reads: CASSRQGPSNQPQHF. The CDR3 coding sequence is TGTGCCAGCAGTAGACAGGGGCCCAGCAATCAGCCCCAGCATTTT.

The chain employs TRBV7-3 and TRBJ2-3, with 11 bases aligning to TRBD1. This CDR3 has 15 residues. CDR1 is SGHTA and CDR2 is FQGTGA in the germline V gene. V trimming: 5 bases; J trimming: 8 bases; junction bases outside the gene matches: 9. The CDR3 nucleotides read TGTGCCAGCAGCAAACCGGGACAGGGGGACGGTACGCAGTATTTT. This codes for CASSKPGQGDGTQYF.

The chain combines TRBV19 with TRBJ2-7; 8 nucleotides line up with TRBD2. There are 14 residues in the CDR3. Germline V gene lookup returns CDR1 LNHDA and CDR2 SQIVND (reference sequence). J was trimmed by 4 bases and V by 4 bases; bases with no gene match: 6. The CDR3 sequence is CASSTRGGLYEQYF. CDR3 in DNA: TGTGCCAGTAGTACCCGGGGGGGTCTATACGAGCAGTACTTC. Looking up the rest from reference TRBV19 and TRBJ2-7 gives the full variable domain: DGGITQSPKYLFRKEGQNVTLSCEQNLNHDAMYWYRQDPGQGLRLIYYSQIVNDFQKGDIAEGYSVSREKKESFPLTVTSAQKNPTAFYLCASSTRGGLYEQYFGPGTRLTVT.

The chain is built from TRBV30 and TRBJ2-5; possible D gene TRBD1, 6 bases. The length of the CDR3 is 13 residues. V was pared by 8 bases and J by 3 bases, with 16 bases between. Germline assignment: CDR1 GTSNPN and CDR2 SVGIG (reference sequence). The CDR3 loop reads CARAAGQKETQYF. CDR3 in DNA: TGTGCCCGGGCCGCTGGACAGAAAGAGACCCAGTACTTC.

This clone was seen once. The J gene is TRBJ2-1, the V gene TRBV11-3; TRBD2 matches 14 bases. In germline, CDR1 is SGHNT, CDR2 YENEEA. CDR3 length: 18 amino acids. Germline trimming cut 1 base from V and 6 bases from J; bases unmatched to any gene: 8. The CDR3: CASSLGRSGLAGVNEQFF. As DNA, the CDR3 is TGTGCCAGCAGCTTAGGTCGCTCGGGACTAGCGGGAGTCAATGAGCAGTTCTTC.